Listed here is a single T cell receptor beta chain. Antigen specificity is unknown. The sample originates from a study of post-analysis software for immune sequencing data. Overall study context: Patients had relapsing-remitting, secondary progressive or progressive-relapsing multiple sclerosis; some lacked subtype.

V lost 2 bases to trimming and J lost 4 bases, with 8 bases between them. The CDR3 extends over 12 amino acids. Germline V CDR1 and CDR2: DFQATT, SNEGSKA (reference sequence). Sequencing libraries made from TCR beta cDNA carried unique molecular identifiers. T cells numbering about 0.85 to 11 million yielded some 520,000 cDNA molecules. Each CDR3 protein is one row after TCRdb ran MiXCR on the PCR reads. The sample yields 740,000 or so distinct CDR3 sequences, about 57% seen once. Overall study results and limits: A few TRBV segments appeared more often in patients than in controls, and TRBV5-6, TRBV5-1 and TRBV20-1 were among these. For normalized Chao1 diversity, multiple sclerosis patients scored significantly lower than controls did. Analysis by F measure revealed that same-batch samples clustered strongly together.

Sequencing was done on a sample of blood. This chain links TRBV20-1 with TRBJ1-1; D unresolved. The sequence derives from a girl aged 10 to 17 with multiple sclerosis. The CDR3 protein is CSARSGITEAFF. For the CDR3, the DNA is TGCAGTGCTAGATCCGGGATCACTGAAGCTTTCTTT.